This T cell receptor (beta chain) emerged from a study of cytomegalovirus exposure and HLA in healthy donors. Germline V gives CDR1 SGDLS, CDR2 YYNGEE. V was shortened by 3 bases and J by 8 bases, with 17 bases between the two germline ends. This CDR3 has 14 amino acids. This clone appeared a single time. Amplification used 60 Vbeta primers and 13 Jbeta primers. Clones were sequenced by immunoSEQ multiplex PCR, and TCRdb holds only the in-frame ones, with some missing. The sample lists about 180,000 clones, roughly 88% occurring once. This sequence originates from a girl aged 2 to 10 in good health and CMV-seropositive. The chain combines TRBV9 with TRBJ1-2, with TRBD1 as a possible D gene (6 bases). The source material was PBMCs. CDR3 protein: CASSGGGLLRGYTF. In DNA, the CDR3 is TGTGCCAGCAGCGGAGGGGGATTATTGCGGGGCTACACCTTC.